This TCR beta chain was identified during a study of T cell changes during pregnancy in multiple sclerosis. Sequencing used immunoSEQ multiplex PCR; TCRdb keeps in-frame clones, though not all of them. The sample includes 85,000 to 110,000 clones, roughly 92% of them seen just once. CDR3 length: 11 amino acids. Germline values: CDR1 DFQATT, CDR2 SNEGSKA (reference sequence). V lost 8 bases, J lost 5 bases, and 12 bases lay in between. The sample was peripheral blood, taken after pregnancy. The chain has TRBV20-1 and TRBJ2-5; tentatively, D is TRBD2 (5 bases). This TCR came from a female donor with multiple sclerosis, enrolled in a pregnancy study. DNA of the CDR3: TGCAGTTTTGACTACAAGGAGACCCAGTACTTC. Residues: CSFDYKETQYF.